This TCR beta chain was sequenced for a study of blood T cell repertoires in COVID-19. This clone was recorded once. Method: immunoSEQ multiplex PCR; TCRdb's copy keeps in-frame clones and lacks some. The sample holds over 200,000 clones; approximately 90% are singletons and the top ten take roughly 15%. The CDR3 has 15 residues. Germline V gives CDR1 SGHNT, CDR2 YYREEE (reference sequence). Trimming removed 4 bases from V and 4 bases from J; junction bases left unmatched: 5. The V call is TRBV5-4, the J call TRBJ2-5, with 12 nucleotides matching TRBD1. The sample taken for sequencing was PBMCs or T cells enriched from blood (not recorded which). The sequence derives from a man between 18 and 29 years old who had recovered from COVID-19. The CDR3 is CASSTGQGAPETQYF. DNA for the CDR3: TGTGCCAGCAGCACGGGACAGGGGGCTCCAGAGACCCAGTACTTC.